These 4 T cell receptor beta chains were all obtained from the same sample, sequenced in a study of human T cells and chemical hapten exposure. Time point defined: patch test 1, 2 weeks after DPC sensitization. Treatment: therapeutic diphenylcyclopropenone sensitization with weekly scalp DPC. TCRdb re-derived calls from the RACE reads in MiXCR, one entry per CDR3 protein. The table lists about 380,000 distinct CDR3 sequences, 4.8% of them singletons. The starting material was whole blood, obtained in connection with sensitization to the hapten diphenylcyclopropenone (DPC). The receptors here all came from a woman in her forties or fifties with alopecia areata. Some clones in this sample may be carry-over from other donors' samples.

Comment on this clonotype: This could be a read error, since a much larger clone is one nucleotide away. This chain uses TRBV20-1 with TRBJ2-5, with a possible D match to TRBD2 (6 bases). Germline values: CDR1 DFQATT, CDR2 SNEGSKA (reference sequence). Trimming shortened V by 7 bases and J by 5 bases, and 20 bases separated the two germline ends. The CDR3 is 14 amino acids. The CDR3 DNA is TGCAGTGACCCCTCCTCCACAGGAGGGGAGACCCAGTACTTC. It codes for CSDPSSTGGETQYF.

Only a few counts were recorded for this clonotype. The chain links TRBV19 to TRBJ2-7, with 8 bases matching TRBD2. This CDR3 is built from 15 residues. Germline CDR1 reads LNHDA; CDR2 reads SQIVND (reference sequence). Losses at the gene ends were 2 bases for V and 2 bases for J; bases not matched to a gene: 5. The CDR3 reads CASSISSGSTYEQYF. The CDR3 DNA sequence: TGTGCCAGTAGTATATCCAGCGGGAGTACCTACGAGCAGTACTTC.

This clonotype was observed many times. This chain connects TRBV6-2 or TRBV6-3 to TRBJ2-2; D may be TRBD1 (6 bases). V was trimmed by 5 bases and J by 8 bases, leaving 12 bases between them. This CDR3 is built from 13 residues. Germline loops: CDR1 MNHEY, CDR2 SVGEGT. The CDR3 here is CASSTTGPGELFF. The CDR3 nucleotides are TGTGCCAGCAGTACCACAGGGCCTGGGGAGCTGTTTTTT.

The J gene is TRBJ2-7, the V gene TRBV6-6; D perhaps matches TRBD1 (6 bases). Germline CDR1 reads MNHNY; CDR2 reads SVGAGI (reference sequence). This CDR3 has 9 amino acids. The CDR3 protein is CRTVGEQYF. As DNA, the CDR3 is TGTCGGACAGTTGGCGAGCAGTACTTC.